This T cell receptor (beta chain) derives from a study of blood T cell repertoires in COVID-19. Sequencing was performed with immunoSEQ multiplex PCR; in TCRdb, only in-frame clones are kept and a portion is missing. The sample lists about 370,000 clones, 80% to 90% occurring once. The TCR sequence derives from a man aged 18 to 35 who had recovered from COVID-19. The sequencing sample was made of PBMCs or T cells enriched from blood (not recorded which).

In nucleotides, the CDR3 is TGTGCCAGCAGCTTAGGGAGGGTCCCCAGTGAAAAACTGTTTTTT. Translating it yields CASSLGRVPSEKLFF. V gene TRBV7-2 combines with J gene TRBJ1-4; D gene unclear. The CDR3 loop spans 15 amino acids. Trimming cost V 1 base and J 7 bases, with 13 bases left between them. Germline lookup yields CDR1 SGHTA and CDR2 FQGNSA. The whole variable domain, filled in from reference TRBV7-2 and TRBJ1-4, reads GAGVSQSPSNKVTEKGKDVELRCDPISGHTALYWYRQSLGQGLEFLIYFQGNSAPDKSGLPSDRFSAERTGGSVSTLTIQRTQQEDSAVYLCASSLGRVPSEKLFFGSGTQLSVL.